This T cell receptor (beta chain) comes out of a study of T cells in Graves' hyperthyroidism and ophthalmopathy. The germline gives CDR1 DFQATT, CDR2 SNEGSKA (reference sequence). There are 14 residues in the CDR3. The V gene end was trimmed by 5 bases and the J gene end by 1 base; junction bases not matched to a gene: 3. The CDR3 regions of TCR beta were amplified from RNA transcripts. RT-PCR in the first round (using the HTBI primer set) targeted the TCR CDR3. In TCRdb, the multiplex PCR reads were re-called with MiXCR into one record per CDR3 protein. The profile shows fewer than 750,000 distinct CDR3 sequences, about 45% of them singletons. Reasons for excluding patients were uncontrolled infection, other autoimmune disease, pregnancy or lactation. This clonotype was counted ten times or more.

This clonotype was sampled from a woman between 18 and 30 years old with Graves' hyperthyroidism. The sequencing sample was made of peripheral blood or thyroid tissue (not recorded which). The gene calls are TRBV20-1 and TRBJ2-7; TRBD2 agrees at 12 bases. The CDR3 sequence is CSASGLAGSYEQYF. CDR3 DNA sequence: TGCAGTGCTTCAGGACTAGCGGGATCCTACGAGCAGTACTTC.